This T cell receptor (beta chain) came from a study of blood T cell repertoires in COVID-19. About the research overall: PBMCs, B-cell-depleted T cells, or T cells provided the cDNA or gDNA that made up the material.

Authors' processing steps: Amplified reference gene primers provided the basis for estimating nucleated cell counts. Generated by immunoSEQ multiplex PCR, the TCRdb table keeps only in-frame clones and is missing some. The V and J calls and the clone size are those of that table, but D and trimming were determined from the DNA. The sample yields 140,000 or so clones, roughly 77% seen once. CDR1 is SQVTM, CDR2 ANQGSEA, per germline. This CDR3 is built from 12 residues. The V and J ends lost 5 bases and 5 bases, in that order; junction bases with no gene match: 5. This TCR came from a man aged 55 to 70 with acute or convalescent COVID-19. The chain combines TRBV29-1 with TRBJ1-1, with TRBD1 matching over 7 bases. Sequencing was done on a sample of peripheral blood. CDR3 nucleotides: TGCAGCGTTACAGGGGAGAGGACTGAAGCTTTCTTT. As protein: CSVTGERTEAFF. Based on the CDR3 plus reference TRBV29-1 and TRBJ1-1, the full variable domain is SAVISQKPSRDICQRGTSLTIQCQVDSQVTMMFWYRQQPGQSLTLIATANQGSEATYESGFVIDKFPISRPNLTFSTLTVSNMSPEDSSIYLCSVTGERTEAFFGQGTRLTVV.